This TCR beta chain was captured in a study of T-cell memory formation after mild COVID-19 (dated by TCRdb to about 2021). A note on the overall study: TCR sequence clusters from the two donors were found to be largely donor specific. Longitudinal TCRalpha and TCRbeta repertoire sequencing tracked T-cell clones expanding and contracting after mild COVID-19 in two donors. Two young, previously healthy adult volunteers made up the cohort, one male and one female.

The study at large found these results: Clones contracting from day 15 to 85 had balanced CD4/CD8 phenotypes, while a second wave expanding from day 15 to 37 was biased towards CD4+. The second-wave clones that peaked on day 37 were not confirmed to be SARS-CoV-2 specific. The study included only a couple of mild cases, and larger cohorts that include severe cases with pre-infection samples were judged to be necessary. Contracting CD4+ clones appeared mostly in the CM and EM memory subsets, whereas CD8+ clones were enriched in EMRA. The detection of some responding clones in pre-infection memory suggests that pre-existing cross-reactive memory T cells joined the SARS-CoV-2 response.

Ficoll-Paque density gradient centrifugation was the method used to isolate PBMCs. The cysteine opens and the phenylalanine closes a CDR3 of 16 amino acids. The entry retains the CDR3 DNA only, 48 bases that are in frame from base 1. The junction shows trimming of 6 bases on V and 4 bases on J, plus 22 bases between the germline ends. The germline V gene yields SGHVS for CDR1 and FNYEAQ for CDR2. Instrument used: Illumina NovaSeq 6000. TCRalpha and TCRbeta cDNA libraries were built by 5'RACE with constant-segment primers, adding sample barcodes and unique molecular identifiers. RNA was extracted from every sample with Trizol reagent. Amplification of the libraries took two PCR steps, and the second step added a second sample barcode plus Illumina TruSeq adapters. Sequencing of the libraries was done on an Illumina NovaSeq, producing 2 x 150 bp paired-end reads. In the paper's pipeline: The reads were demultiplexed and collapsed into UMI-guided consensus sequences using migec v1.2.7. With mixcr v2.1.11, UMI consensuses were aligned to TRA and TRB V and J templates and assembled into clonotypes. Clonotypes were classified as expanded or contracted when called significant by both edgeR and NoisET, with noise models trained on biological replicates. For edgeR calls, a false discovery rate-adjusted p below 0.01 and a log2 fold-change threshold of 1 were applied. As an exploratory analysis of dynamics, max-normalized trajectories of the 1000 most abundant clonotypes were examined with PCA combined with hierarchical clustering. Separately sequenced CD4+ and CD8+ repertoires were used to assign a CD4 or CD8 phenotype to each responding clone. The public reads were run again by TCRdb, first through fastp at Q25 and then through MiXCR, and only productive beta chains were kept. Here each entry gathers all rows of one CDR3 protein and keeps the most common genes and DNA. The V and J calls were determined by TCRdb, not by the authors. Counted in this sample were some 290,000 distinct CDR3 sequences; 16% of them appeared once. Approximately 23% of the sample goes to the ten largest clones.

Turning to this clonotype: The target of this receptor is not known. No quality values exist for individual bases; no much larger clone is one base distant.

The chain employs TRBV7-6 and TRBJ2-7; the D gene assignment is perhaps TRBD1 or TRBD2, with each matching 8 bases. The clonotype originates from a man aged 18 to 35 who had mild COVID-19 (a few samples of this study predate the infection). The sample titles of this study are shuffled in the database, so cell type and time point are left out; the donor was told from shared clones. Sequenced input: PBMCs or a T cell subset sorted from them (not recorded which). The CDR3 has the sequence CASSPGGTGGLYEQYF. The DNA sequence is as follows: TGTGCCAGCAGTCCGGGGGGGACAGGCGGCCTTTACGAGCAGTACTTC.